This entry lists 5 T cell receptor beta chains sequenced from one sample in a study of blood T cell repertoires in COVID-19. Produced via immunoSEQ multiplex PCR; TCRdb's table is partial and in-frame only. In the table there are about 260,000 clones, around 87% of which are singletons. Sequenced: peripheral blood. These receptor sequences come from a woman aged 40 to 50 who had recovered from COVID-19.

This chain uses TRBV14 with TRBJ2-7; possible D gene TRBD1, 5 bases. V was clipped by 5 bases and J by 0 bases, with 11 bases between them. The germline V gene encodes CDR1 SGHDN and CDR2 FVKESK. The CDR3 loop spans 14 amino acids. The CDR3 nucleotides read TGTGCCAGCAGCTCGACAGTGATCTCCTACGAGCAGTACTTC. This translates into CASSSTVISYEQYF. The whole variable domain, filled in from reference TRBV14 and TRBJ2-7, reads EAGVTQFPSHSVIEKGQTVTLRCDPISGHDNLYWYRRVMGKEIKFLLHFVKESKQDESGMPNNRFLAERTGGTYSTLKVQPAELEDSGVYFCASSSTVISYEQYFGPGTRLTVT.

The chain uses TRBV15 and TRBJ2-6; TRBD1 agrees at 9 bases. V lost 1 base and J lost 0; bases outside the gene matches: 4. This CDR3 has 18 amino acids. Germline values: CDR1 LNHNV, CDR2 YYDKDF (reference sequence). In nucleotides, the CDR3 is TGTGCCACCAGCAGAGCGTCGACAGGGGGCTCTGGGGCCAACGTCCTGACTTTC. It translates to CATSRASTGGSGANVLTF. The variable domain in full, completed from reference TRBV15 and TRBJ2-6, reads DAMVIQNPRYQVTQFGKPVTLSCSQTLNHNVMYWYQQKSSQAPKLLFHYYDKDFNNEADTPDNFQSRRPNTSFCFLDIRSPGLGDTAMYLCATSRASTGGSGANVLTFGAGSRLTVL.

The CDR3 DNA is TGTGCCAGCAGCCAAGATAGGGGTATGGTTGGCTACACCTTC. This gives the protein CASSQDRGMVGYTF. The rearrangement links TRBV3-1 (or the pseudogene TRBV3-2) to TRBJ1-2; possibly TRBD1 for D (5 bases). The CDR3 has 14 residues. Germline CDR1 and CDR2: LGHDT and YNNKEL (reference sequence). V was pared by 0 bases and J by 7 bases, with 12 bases between.

The chain recombines TRBV5-1 with TRBJ1-4; no reliable D call. CDR1 is SGHRS, CDR2 YFSETQ, per germline. The CDR3 is 15 residues long. Trimming took 2 bases from V and 5 from J, leaving 13 bases between them. This CDR3 reads CASSFEGVVNEKLFF. In DNA form, the CDR3 reads TGCGCCAGCAGCTTTGAGGGAGTGGTGAATGAAAAACTGTTTTTT.

This sequence joins TRBV25-1 and TRBJ2-2; possibly TRBD2 for D (6 bases). The V end was cut by 4 bases, the J end by 6 bases, with 9 bases between. Per the germline V gene, CDR1 is MGHDK and CDR2 is SYGVNS. The CDR3 has 13 residues. CDR3 DNA sequence: TGTGCCAGCAGTGCCAGGGAGGCCGGGGAGCTGTTTTTT. It codes for CASSAREAGELFF.